This T cell receptor beta chain came from a study of molecular identifiers for immune sequencing clone quantification. About the research overall: The replicate experiment used RNA from 20,000 or 100,000 naive CD8 cells. This RNA was split into five aliquots, and four of them were sequenced. Overall study findings and caveats: With a barcode shared among identical TCR molecules, highly expanded clone sizes could be underestimated. Spiked Jurkat TCR RNA from one cell was reportedly detectable among roughly 910,000 naive cells.

TCRdb independently ran MiXCR on the PCR reads; one entry per CDR3 protein. The sample contains about 500,000 distinct CDR3 sequences, 25% of which appear only once. Each library that profiled naive CD8 cells came from about 20,000 to 1,000,000 sorted cells with 10%, 30% or 50% RNA. This clonotype was detected only a few times. No antigen is known for it. Germline CDR1 is GTSNPN and CDR2 is SVGIG (reference sequence). This CDR3 contains 13 residues. The germline V and J ends were trimmed by 0 bases and 2 bases, with 7 bases remaining between them. This chain uses TRBV30 with TRBJ1-2; no clear D. The material sequenced was naive CD8+ T cells from blood, with Jurkat cell RNA spiked in. Subset: FACS-sorted CD8+CD4-CCR7+CD45RA+ naive T cells. The sequence was collected from a human donor in good health. Some libraries in this study had Jurkat cell RNA spiked in. The CDR3 sequence: CAWSVRNNYGYTF. CDR3 sequence (DNA): TGTGCCTGGAGTGTCAGGAACAACTATGGCTACACCTTC.